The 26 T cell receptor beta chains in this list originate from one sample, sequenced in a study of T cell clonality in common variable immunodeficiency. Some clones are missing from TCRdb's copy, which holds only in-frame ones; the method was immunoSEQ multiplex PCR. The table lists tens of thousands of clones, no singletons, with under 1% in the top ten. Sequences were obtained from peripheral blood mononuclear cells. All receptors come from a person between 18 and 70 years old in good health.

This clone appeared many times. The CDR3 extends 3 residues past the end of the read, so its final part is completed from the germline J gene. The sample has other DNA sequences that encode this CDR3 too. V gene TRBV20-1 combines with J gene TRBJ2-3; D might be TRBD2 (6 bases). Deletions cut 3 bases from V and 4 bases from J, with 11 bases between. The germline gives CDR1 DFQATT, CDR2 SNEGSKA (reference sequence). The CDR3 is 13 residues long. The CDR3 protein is CSASGGGADTQYF. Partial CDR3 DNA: TGCAGTGCTAGTGGAGGAGGGGCAGATACG.

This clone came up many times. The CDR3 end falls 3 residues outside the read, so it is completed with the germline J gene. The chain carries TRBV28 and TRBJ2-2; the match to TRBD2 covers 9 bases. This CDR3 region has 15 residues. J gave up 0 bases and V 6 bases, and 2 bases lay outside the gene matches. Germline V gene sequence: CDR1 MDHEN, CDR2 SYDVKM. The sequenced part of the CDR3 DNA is TGTGCCAGCAGGGCTAGCGGGGCGAACACCGGGGAG. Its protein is CASRASGANTGE. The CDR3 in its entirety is CASRASGANTGELFF.

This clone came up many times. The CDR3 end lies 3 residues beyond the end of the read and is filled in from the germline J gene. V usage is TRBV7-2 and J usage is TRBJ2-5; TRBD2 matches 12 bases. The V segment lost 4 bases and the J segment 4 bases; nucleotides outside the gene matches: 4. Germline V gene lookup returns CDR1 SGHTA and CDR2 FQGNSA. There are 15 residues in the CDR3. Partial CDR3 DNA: TGTGCCAGCAGCTACCAGACTAGCGGGAGAGAGACC. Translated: CASSYQTSGRET. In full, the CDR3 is CASSYQTSGRETQYF.

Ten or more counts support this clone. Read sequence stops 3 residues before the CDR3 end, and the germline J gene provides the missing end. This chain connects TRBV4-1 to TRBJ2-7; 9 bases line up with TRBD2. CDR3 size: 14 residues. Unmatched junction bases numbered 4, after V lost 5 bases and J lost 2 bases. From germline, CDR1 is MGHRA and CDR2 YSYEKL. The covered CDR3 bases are TGCGCCAGCAGCACGGCTAGCGGGACCTACGAG. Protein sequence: CASSTASGTYE. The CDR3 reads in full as CASSTASGTYEQYF.

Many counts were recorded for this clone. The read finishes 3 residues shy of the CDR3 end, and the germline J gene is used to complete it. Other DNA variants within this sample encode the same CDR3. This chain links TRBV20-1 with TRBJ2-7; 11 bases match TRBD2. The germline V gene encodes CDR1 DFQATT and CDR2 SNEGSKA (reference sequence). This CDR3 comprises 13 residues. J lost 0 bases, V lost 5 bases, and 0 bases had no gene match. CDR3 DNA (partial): TGCAGTGCTGGGACTAGCGGCTCCTACGAG. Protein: CSAGTSGSYE. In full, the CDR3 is CSAGTSGSYEQYF.

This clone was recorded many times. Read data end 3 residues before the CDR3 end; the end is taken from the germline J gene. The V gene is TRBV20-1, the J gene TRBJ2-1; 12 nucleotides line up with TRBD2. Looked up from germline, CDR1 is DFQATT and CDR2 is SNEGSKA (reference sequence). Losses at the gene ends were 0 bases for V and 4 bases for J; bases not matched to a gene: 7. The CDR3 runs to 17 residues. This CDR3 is CSAREFPGLAGYNEQFF. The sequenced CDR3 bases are TGCAGTGCTAGAGAGTTCCCGGGACTAGCGGGTTACAATGAG.

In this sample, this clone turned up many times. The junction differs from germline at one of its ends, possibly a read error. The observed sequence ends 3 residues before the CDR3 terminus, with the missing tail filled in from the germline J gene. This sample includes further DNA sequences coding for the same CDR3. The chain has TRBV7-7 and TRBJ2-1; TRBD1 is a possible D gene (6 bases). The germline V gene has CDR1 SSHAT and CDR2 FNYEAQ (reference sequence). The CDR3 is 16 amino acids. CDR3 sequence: CASSYQRQGPFNEQFF. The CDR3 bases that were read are TGTGCTAGCAGCTACCAGAGGCAGGGGCCCTTCAATGAG.

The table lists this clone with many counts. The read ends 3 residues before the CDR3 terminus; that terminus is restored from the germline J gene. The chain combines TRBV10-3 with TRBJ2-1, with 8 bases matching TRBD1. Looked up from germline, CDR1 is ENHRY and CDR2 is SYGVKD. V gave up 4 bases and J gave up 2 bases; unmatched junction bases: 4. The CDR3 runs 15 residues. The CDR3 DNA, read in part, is TGTGCCATCAGTGCCTCAGGGGGCGCCTACAATGAG. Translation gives CAISASGGAYNE. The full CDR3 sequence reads CAISASGGAYNEQFF.

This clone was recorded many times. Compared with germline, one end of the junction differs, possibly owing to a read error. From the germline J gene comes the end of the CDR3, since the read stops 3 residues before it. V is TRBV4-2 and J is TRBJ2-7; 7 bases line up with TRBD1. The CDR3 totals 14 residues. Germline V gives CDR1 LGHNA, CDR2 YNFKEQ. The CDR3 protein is CASSQGGSNYEQYF. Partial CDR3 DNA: TGCGCCAGCAGCCAAGGGGGCTCCAACTACGAG.

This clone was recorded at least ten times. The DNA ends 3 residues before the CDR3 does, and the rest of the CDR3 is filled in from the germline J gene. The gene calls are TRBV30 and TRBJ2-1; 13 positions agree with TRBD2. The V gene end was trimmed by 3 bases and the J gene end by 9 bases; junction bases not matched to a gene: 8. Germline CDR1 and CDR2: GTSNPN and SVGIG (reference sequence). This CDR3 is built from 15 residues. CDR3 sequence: CAWSSTSGRDGEQFF. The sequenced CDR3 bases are TGTGCCTGGAGCTCTACTAGCGGGAGGGACGGTGAG.

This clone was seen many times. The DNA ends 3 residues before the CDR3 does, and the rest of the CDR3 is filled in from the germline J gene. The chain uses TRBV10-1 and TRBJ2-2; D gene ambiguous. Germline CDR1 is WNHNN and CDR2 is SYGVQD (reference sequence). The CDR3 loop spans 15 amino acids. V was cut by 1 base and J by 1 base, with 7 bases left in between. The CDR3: CASSEFQRNTGELFF. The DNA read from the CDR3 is TGCGCCAGCAGTGAGTTCCAGAGGAACACCGGGGAG.

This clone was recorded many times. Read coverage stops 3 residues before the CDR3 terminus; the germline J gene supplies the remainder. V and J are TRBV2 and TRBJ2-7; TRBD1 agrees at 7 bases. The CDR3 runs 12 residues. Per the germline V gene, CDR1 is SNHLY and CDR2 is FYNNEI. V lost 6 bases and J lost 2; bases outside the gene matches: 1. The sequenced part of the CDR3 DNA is TGTGCCAGCAGGGGACAGACCTACGAG. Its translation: CASRGQTYE. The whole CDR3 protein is CASRGQTYEQYF. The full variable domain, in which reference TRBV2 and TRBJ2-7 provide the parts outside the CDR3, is EPEVTQTPSHQVTQMGQEVILRCVPISNHLYFYWYRQILGQKVEFLVSFYNNEISEKSEIFDDQFSVERPDGSNFTLKIRSTKLEDSAMYFCASRGQTYEQYFGPGTRLTVT.

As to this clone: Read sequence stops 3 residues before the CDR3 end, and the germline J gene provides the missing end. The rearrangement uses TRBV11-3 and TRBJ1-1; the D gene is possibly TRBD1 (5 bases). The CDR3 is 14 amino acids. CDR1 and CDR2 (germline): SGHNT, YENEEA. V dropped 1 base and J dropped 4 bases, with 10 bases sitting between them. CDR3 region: CASSLGQGGTEAFF. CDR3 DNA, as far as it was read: TGTGCCAGCAGCTTAGGGCAGGGAGGCACTGAA.

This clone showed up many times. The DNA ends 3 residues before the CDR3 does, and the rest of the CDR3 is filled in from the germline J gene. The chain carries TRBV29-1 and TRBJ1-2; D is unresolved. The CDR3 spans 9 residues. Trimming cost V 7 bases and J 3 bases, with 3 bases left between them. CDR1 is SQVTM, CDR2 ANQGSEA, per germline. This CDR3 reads CSADYGYTF. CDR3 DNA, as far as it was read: TGCAGCGCGGACTATGGC.

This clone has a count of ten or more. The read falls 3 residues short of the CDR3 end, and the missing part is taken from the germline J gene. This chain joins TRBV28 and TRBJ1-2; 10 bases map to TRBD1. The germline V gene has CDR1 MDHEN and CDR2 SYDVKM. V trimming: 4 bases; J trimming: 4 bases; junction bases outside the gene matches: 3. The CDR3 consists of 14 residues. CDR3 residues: CASSSGQGVYGYTF. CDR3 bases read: TGTGCCAGCAGTTCTGGACAGGGGGTCTATGGC.

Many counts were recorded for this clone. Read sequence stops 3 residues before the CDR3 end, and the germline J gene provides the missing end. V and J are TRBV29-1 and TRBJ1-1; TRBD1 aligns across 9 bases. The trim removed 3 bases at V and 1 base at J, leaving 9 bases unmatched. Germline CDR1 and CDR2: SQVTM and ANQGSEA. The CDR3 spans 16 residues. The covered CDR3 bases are TGCAGCGTTGAGTCCCTTGGACAGGGGAAGAACACTGAA. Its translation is CSVESLGQGKNTE. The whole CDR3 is CSVESLGQGKNTEAFF.

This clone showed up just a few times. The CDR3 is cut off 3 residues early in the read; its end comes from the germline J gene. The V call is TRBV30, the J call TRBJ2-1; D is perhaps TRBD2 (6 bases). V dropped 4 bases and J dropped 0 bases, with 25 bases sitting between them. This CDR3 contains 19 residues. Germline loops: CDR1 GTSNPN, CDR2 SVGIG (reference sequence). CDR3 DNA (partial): TGTGCCTGGAAGCAGCGGGTGTTCCCACCTCGTAGCTCCTACAATGAG. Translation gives CAWKQRVFPPRSSYNE. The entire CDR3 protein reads CAWKQRVFPPRSSYNEQFF.

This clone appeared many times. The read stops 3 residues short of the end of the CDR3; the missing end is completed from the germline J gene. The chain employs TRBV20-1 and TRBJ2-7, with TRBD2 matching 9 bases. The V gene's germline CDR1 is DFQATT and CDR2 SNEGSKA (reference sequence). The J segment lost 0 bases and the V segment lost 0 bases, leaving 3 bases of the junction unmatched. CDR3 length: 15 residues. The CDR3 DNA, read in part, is TGCAGTGCTAGAGATCAGCGGGGGGTCTCCTACGAG. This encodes CSARDQRGVSYE. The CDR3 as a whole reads CSARDQRGVSYEQYF.

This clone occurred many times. The CDR3 loop is CSARELAGPLHEQYF. The DNA read from the CDR3 is TGCAGTGCTAGGGAACTAGCGGGCCCTCTACACGAG. The V and J genes are TRBV20-1 and TRBJ2-7; 9 nucleotides match TRBD2. The CDR3 end lies 3 residues beyond the end of the read and is filled in from the germline J gene. The V gene's germline CDR1 is DFQATT and CDR2 SNEGSKA (reference sequence). The ends lost 3 bases at V and 5 bases at J; junction bases unmatched: 11. This CDR3 spans 15 amino acids.

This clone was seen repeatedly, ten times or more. CDR3 protein: CASSPPYYEQYF. CDR3 bases read: TGTGCCAGCAGCCCCCCCTACTACGAG. This chain connects TRBV7-2 to TRBJ2-7; D is ambiguous. The read gets to within 3 residues of the CDR3 end, and the germline J gene fills in the rest. Germline V gene sequence: CDR1 SGHTA, CDR2 FQGNSA. V was clipped by 5 bases and J by 3 bases, with 8 bases between them. CDR3 length equals 12 residues.

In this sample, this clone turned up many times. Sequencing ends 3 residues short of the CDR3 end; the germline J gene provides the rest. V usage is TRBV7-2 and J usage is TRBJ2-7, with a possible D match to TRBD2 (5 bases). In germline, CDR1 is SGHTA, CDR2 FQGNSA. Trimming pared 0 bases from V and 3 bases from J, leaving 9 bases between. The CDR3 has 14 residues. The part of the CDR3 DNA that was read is TGTGCCAGCAGCTTAGCCACAACTAGCTACGAG. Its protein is CASSLATTSYE. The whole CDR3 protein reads CASSLATTSYEQYF.

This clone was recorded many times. The sequenced CDR3 bases are TGTGCCTGGCGGTTAGCGGGATGGGATGAG. Its translation: CAWRLAGWDE. The full-length CDR3 reads as CAWRLAGWDEQFF. The chain has TRBV30 and TRBJ2-1; 8 nucleotides line up with TRBD2. Coverage ceases 3 residues before the CDR3 finishes, and the germline J gene fills in the end. V was pared by 5 bases and J by 8 bases, with 8 bases of the junction left unmatched. The germline gives CDR1 GTSNPN, CDR2 SVGIG (reference sequence). CDR3 length equals 13 residues.

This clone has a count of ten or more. CDR3 bases read: TGCGCCAGCAGCTGGACAGGGGTTGGCGAG. Its translation: CASSWTGVGE. In full, the CDR3 reads CASSWTGVGEQYF. J is TRBJ2-7 and V is TRBV5-1; 9 nucleotides align to TRBD1. The read stops 3 residues short of the end of the CDR3; the missing end is completed from the germline J gene. This CDR3 region has 13 residues. The germline CDR1 and CDR2 sequences are SGHRS and YFSETQ. V lost 3 bases, J lost 6 bases, and 4 bases stayed unmatched.

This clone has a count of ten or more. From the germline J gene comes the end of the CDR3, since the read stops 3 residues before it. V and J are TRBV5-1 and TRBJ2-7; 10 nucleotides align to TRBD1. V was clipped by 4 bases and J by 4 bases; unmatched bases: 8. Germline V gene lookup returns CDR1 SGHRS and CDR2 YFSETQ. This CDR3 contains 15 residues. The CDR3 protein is CASSLTDRGKYEQYF. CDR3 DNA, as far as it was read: TGCGCCAGCAGCCTAACGGACAGGGGGAAATACGAG.

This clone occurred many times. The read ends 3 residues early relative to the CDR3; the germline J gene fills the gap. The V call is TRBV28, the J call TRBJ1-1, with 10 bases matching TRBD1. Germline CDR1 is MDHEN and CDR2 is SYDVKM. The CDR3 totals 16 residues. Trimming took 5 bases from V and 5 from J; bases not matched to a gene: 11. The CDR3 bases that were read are TGTGCCAGCAGTCCCGGGACAGGGGTTTTAAGGACTGAA. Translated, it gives CASSPGTGVLRTE. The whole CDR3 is CASSPGTGVLRTEAFF.

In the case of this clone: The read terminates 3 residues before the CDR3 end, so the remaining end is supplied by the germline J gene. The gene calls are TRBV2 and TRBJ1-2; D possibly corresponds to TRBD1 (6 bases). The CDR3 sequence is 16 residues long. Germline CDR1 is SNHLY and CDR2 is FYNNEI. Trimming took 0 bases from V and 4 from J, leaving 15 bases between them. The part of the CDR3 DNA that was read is TGTGCCAGCAGTGAAGCTACAGGGTTTAGTGGCTATGGC. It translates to CASSEATGFSGYG. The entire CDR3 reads CASSEATGFSGYGYTF.